The clone carrying this T cell receptor beta chain has just a few counts. Its antigen is unknown. These data come from a study of response to subunit inactivated influenza vaccine. TCRdb called the RT-PCR reads again in MiXCR, with one record for every CDR3 protein. The data contain 650,000 to 800,000 distinct CDR3 sequences, less than 20% of them singletons. General observations from the study: Few new T cells, the authors suggested, are recruited by each seasonal influenza vaccination.

This sequence was found in a man aged 50 to 59 who received an inactivated influenza vaccine. The sample in question was PBMCs from blood, obtained 5 days after vaccination.

This CDR3 is CASSPTTGSGANVLTF. CDR3 DNA: TGCGCCAGCAGCCCGACGACAGGGTCTGGGGCCAACGTCCTGACTTTC. The V call is TRBV5-1, the J call TRBJ2-6, with 7 bases aligning to TRBD1. Trimming cost V 4 bases and J 1 base; bases outside gene matches: 5. The CDR3 runs 16 residues. Germline V lookup: CDR1 SGHRS, CDR2 YFSETQ.